The 32 T cell receptor beta chains below all came from one sample that was sequenced in a study of a mutant IDH1 vaccine in newly diagnosed glioma. These TCRs are of unknown antigen specificity. Documented time point: week 5, during vaccination. Every vaccination contained 300 ug of the mutant IDH1 20-mer peptide and was paired with topical imiquimod. TCRdb's table, derived via immunoSEQ multiplex PCR, lists solely in-frame clones and lacks some. The sample yields about 36,000 clones, around 81% seen once. The sample was PBMCs, taken from a glioma patient whose treatment included an IDH1 peptide vaccine. These receptors came from a man aged 50 or older with glioma.

This clone has just one count. The V call is TRBV18, the J call TRBJ2-7, with D possibly being TRBD1 or TRBD2 (6 bases each). This CDR3 contains 14 residues. The V and J ends lost 8 bases and 3 bases respectively, with 17 bases between them. The germline V gene has CDR1 KGHSH and CDR2 LQKENI. The CDR3 loop is CASGRGEESYEQYF. DNA for the CDR3: TGTGCCAGCGGAAGGGGGGAGGAAAGCTACGAGCAGTACTTC.

V usage is TRBV2 and J usage is TRBJ1-1, with D unclear. This CDR3 is 13 amino acids long. Germline CDR1 reads SNHLY; CDR2 reads FYNNEI. The germline V and J ends were trimmed by 5 bases and 1 base, with 8 bases remaining between them. CDR3 coding DNA: TGTGCCAGCAGTTTCGACAAGAACACTGAAGCTTTCTTT. It codes for CASSFDKNTEAFF.

J is TRBJ2-7 and V is TRBV10-2; 7 nucleotides agree with TRBD2. The length of the CDR3 is 14 residues. The germline gives CDR1 WSHSY, CDR2 SAAADI. J lost 6 bases, V lost 6 bases, and 11 bases had no gene match. This CDR3 reads CASSGDYLSREQYF. CDR3 DNA: TGCGCCAGCAGCGGGGACTACCTTAGCCGCGAGCAGTACTTC.

In this sample, this clone turned up a few times. V is TRBV2 and J is TRBJ1-1; unclear D gene. Trimming pared 6 bases from V and 4 bases from J, leaving 12 bases between. This CDR3 region has 13 residues. Germline-derived CDR1 and CDR2 are SNHLY and FYNNEI. The CDR3 region is CASSAHGGTEAFF. CDR3 DNA: TGTGCCAGCAGCGCACACGGAGGCACTGAAGCTTTCTTT.

The gene calls are TRBV6-5 and TRBJ2-7; 7 bases line up with TRBD1. V lost 6 bases, J lost 5 bases, and 10 bases stayed unmatched. Per the germline V gene, CDR1 is MNHEY and CDR2 is SVGAGI. The CDR3 is made up of 14 amino acids. CDR3 coding DNA: TGTGCCAGCAGCTCCACGTCCGGGACAGACGAGCAGTACTTC. Protein sequence: CASSSTSGTDEQYF.

A single count supports this clone. A read error may produce the germline difference seen at one junction end. J is TRBJ2-5 and V is TRBV7-7, with D perhaps TRBD1 or TRBD2 (5 bases each). The V gene's germline CDR1 is SSHAT and CDR2 FNYEAQ (reference sequence). This CDR3 spans 14 amino acids. The CDR3, as DNA: TGTGCTAGCAGCTTAGGTCTAGCAGGGGAGACCCAGTACTTC. It yields the protein CASSLGLAGETQYF.

The chain recombines TRBV7-2 with TRBJ2-2; TRBD1 matches 8 bases. The CDR3 has 16 residues. From germline, CDR1 is SGHTA and CDR2 FQGNSA. V gave up 5 bases and J gave up 1 base; unmatched junction bases: 6. The CDR3 DNA follows: TGTGCCAGCAGCCGCGGAGACAGGGGGAACACCGGGGAGCTGTTTTTT. Translating gives CASSRGDRGNTGELFF.

The rearrangement links TRBV6-1 to TRBJ2-1; tentatively, D is TRBD2 (7 bases). Deletions cut 9 bases from V and 9 bases from J, with 12 bases between. This CDR3 contains 11 residues. Germline V gene data show CDR1 as MNHNS and CDR2 as SASEGT. The CDR3 bases are TGTGCCAGTGGGGAGGGGGGTGAGCAGTTCTTC. It encodes CASGEGGEQFF.

This rearrangement joins TRBV28 to TRBJ2-7, with D maybe TRBD1 (6 bases). The germline gives CDR1 MDHEN, CDR2 SYDVKM. Between the trimmed V and J ends, which lost 2 bases and 0 bases, there was a span of 8 bases. The CDR3 totals 14 residues. The CDR3 DNA reads as TGTGCCAGCAGTTTAACAGGGCCCTCCTACGAGCAGTACTTC. It yields the protein CASSLTGPSYEQYF.

The V call is TRBV21-1, the J call TRBJ1-2; the tabulated D call, TRBD1, remains unverified against the DNA. TRBV21-1 is labeled a pseudogene. This CDR3 comprises 12 residues. CDR3 protein: CARTGQGDGYTF. For the CDR3, the DNA is TGTGCCCGAACCGGACAGGGGGATGGCTACACCTTC.

The CDR3 sequence: CASSARTGVGTIYF. CDR3 DNA sequence: TGTGCCAGCAGTGCCCGGACAGGGGTTGGCACCATATATTTT. The J gene is TRBJ1-3, the V gene TRBV27; 9 nucleotides agree with TRBD1. The germline V gene encodes CDR1 MNHEY and CDR2 SMNVEV (reference sequence). The CDR3 is 14 residues long. Trimming removed 5 bases from V and 9 bases from J; junction bases left unmatched: 8.

This clone came up a few times. This chain uses TRBV18 with TRBJ1-1, with D tentatively TRBD1 (5 bases). The germline V gene has CDR1 KGHSH and CDR2 LQKENI. CDR3 size: 12 residues. Trimming stripped 2 bases from V and 4 bases from J, with 5 bases between. CDR3 bases: TGTGCCAGCTCACCAACAGGCACTGAAGCTTTCTTT. Translation: CASSPTGTEAFF.

The genes are TRBV5-1 and TRBJ2-7; 13 bases agree with TRBD2. The V gene's germline CDR1 is SGHRS and CDR2 YFSETQ. V was pared by 4 bases and J by 2 bases, with 9 bases of the junction left unmatched. The CDR3 sequence is 17 residues long. CDR3 loop: CASSPGTSGVATYEQYF. CDR3 DNA sequence: TGCGCCAGCAGCCCTGGGACTAGCGGGGTTGCCACCTACGAGCAGTACTTC.

This rearrangement joins TRBV5-5 to TRBJ2-7, with TRBD1 matching over 8 bases. V was pared by 2 bases and J by 5 bases, with 6 bases of the junction left unmatched. Germline assignment: CDR1 SGHKS and CDR2 YYEKEE (reference sequence). There are 14 residues in the CDR3. The CDR3 sequence: CASSLLPGGDEQYF. CDR3 DNA sequence: TGTGCCAGCAGCTTATTACCAGGGGGCGACGAGCAGTACTTC. The entire variable domain, with the rest obtained from reference TRBV5-5 and TRBJ2-7, is as follows: DAGVTQSPTHLIKTRGQQVTLRCSPISGHKSVSWYQQVLGQGPQFIFQYYEKEERGRGNFPDRFSARQFPNYSSELNVNALLLGDSALYLCASSLLPGGDEQYFGPGTRLTVT.

The chain has TRBV19 and TRBJ2-1, with 10 bases fitting TRBD1. The CDR3 contains 14 residues. Losses at the gene ends were 7 bases for V and 5 bases for J; bases not matched to a gene: 5. The germline V gene has CDR1 LNHDA and CDR2 SQIVND (reference sequence). CDR3 loop: CASIEGQGNNEQFF. The CDR3 region has the DNA TGTGCCAGTATCGAGGGACAGGGGAACAATGAGCAGTTCTTC.

The chain joins TRBV28 to TRBJ1-2; no definite D call. Looked up from germline, CDR1 is MDHEN and CDR2 is SYDVKM. The CDR3 covers 15 residues. Trimming pared 6 bases from V and 2 bases from J, leaving 16 bases between. The chain's CDR3 is CASSSYEGENYGYTF. The CDR3 DNA reads as TGTGCCAGCAGCTCATACGAAGGCGAAAACTATGGCTACACCTTC.

This rearrangement joins TRBV11-2 to TRBJ1-2; 10 nucleotides line up with TRBD1. Germline values: CDR1 SGHAT, CDR2 FQNNGV. Unmatched junction bases numbered 8, after V lost 5 bases and J lost 5 bases. The CDR3 has 15 residues. The CDR3 region has the DNA TGTGCCAGCAGCCGTGCCGGGACAGGGGTTTATGGCTACACCTTC. This translates into CASSRAGTGVYGYTF.

V usage is TRBV5-1 and J usage is TRBJ1-1; D unclear. From germline, CDR1 is SGHRS and CDR2 YFSETQ. The CDR3 contains 13 residues. V lost 2 bases to trimming and J lost 0 bases, with 5 bases between them. The CDR3: CASSFNMNTEAFF. CDR3 DNA: TGCGCCAGCAGCTTTAACATGAACACTGAAGCTTTCTTT.

The table lists this clone with a few counts. The rearrangement links TRBV28 to TRBJ1-2; the D gene is possibly TRBD1 (5 bases). Deletions cut 3 bases from V and 10 bases from J, with 9 bases between. The CDR3 runs to 11 residues. Per germline, CDR1 MDHEN and CDR2 SYDVKM. The CDR3 here is CASSFQGDYTF. Written as DNA, the CDR3 is TGTGCCAGCAGTTTCCAGGGAGACTACACCTTC.

The chain uses TRBV25-1 and TRBJ1-4, with D possibly being TRBD1 (5 bases). Germline CDR1 MGHDK, CDR2 SYGVNS. V lost 4 bases and J lost 3, with 15 bases in between. The CDR3 length is 16 residues. CDR3 in DNA: TGTGCCAGCAGTGCGTGGGATACAGGTCCTAATGAAAAACTGTTTTTT. Its translation: CASSAWDTGPNEKLFF.

This clone was observed once. The CDR3 bases are TGTGCCAGCAGCGAGGGGAGTTTGAGGGAGACCCAGTACTTC. Amino acid sequence: CASSEGSLRETQYF. The gene calls are TRBV5-6 and TRBJ2-5, with D perhaps being TRBD1 or TRBD2 (5 bases each). Germline CDR1 SGHDT, CDR2 YYEEEE. The CDR3 spans 14 residues. V was cut by 4 bases and J by 5 bases, with 15 bases left in between.

This chain joins TRBV7-6 and TRBJ2-5, with a tentative D call TRBD2 (5 bases). V was cut by 0 bases and J by 1 base, with 9 bases left in between. CDR1 is SGHVS, CDR2 FNYEAQ, per germline. The CDR3 loop spans 15 amino acids. The CDR3 loop reads CASSLAVGSQETQYF. In nucleotides, the CDR3 is TGTGCCAGCAGCTTAGCGGTAGGGAGCCAAGAGACCCAGTACTTC.

This chain uses TRBV4-1 with TRBJ2-5, with D perhaps TRBD1 or TRBD2 (5 bases each). This CDR3 region has 14 residues. Trimming shortened V by 2 bases and J by 5 bases, and 12 bases separated the two germline ends. Germline CDR1 reads MGHRA; CDR2 reads YSYEKL. The CDR3 protein is CASSQRDGSETQYF. The CDR3 DNA is TGCGCCAGCAGCCAAAGGGACGGGTCCGAGACCCAGTACTTC.

Written as DNA, the CDR3 is TGTGCCACCTCTAAAAGCTCCTACAATGAGCAGTTCTTC. It codes for CATSKSSYNEQFF. The chain has TRBV19 and TRBJ2-1; D is unclear. Germline-derived CDR1 and CDR2 are LNHDA and SQIVND (reference sequence). With 10 bases removed from V and 0 bases from J, the gap between germline ends came to 10 bases. This CDR3 has 13 amino acids.

The rearrangement joins TRBV27 to TRBJ2-1; possible D gene TRBD2, 6 bases. CDR3 length: 15 residues. Germline V CDR1 and CDR2: MNHEY, SMNVEV (reference sequence). Trimming removed 6 bases at V and 7 bases at J, with 19 bases between. CDR3 residues: CASSPPGGGRNEQFF. CDR3 coding DNA: TGTGCCAGCAGCCCCCCCGGCGGAGGGAGGAATGAGCAGTTCTTC.

The J gene is TRBJ1-1, the V gene TRBV30, with D possibly matching TRBD1 (5 bases). The CDR3 runs to 12 residues. Trimming pared 2 bases from V and 11 bases from J, leaving 15 bases between. CDR1 and CDR2 from the germline V gene are GTSNPN and SVGIG (reference sequence). The CDR3 DNA is TGTGCCTGGAGTTTGGTAGGGGCCAGGGCTTTCTTT. It codes for CAWSLVGARAFF.

The chain couples TRBV7-9 to TRBJ2-7, with D possibly matching TRBD2 (5 bases). CDR3 size: 14 residues. Trimming cost V 1 base and J 0 bases, with 7 bases left between them. In germline, CDR1 is SEHNR, CDR2 FQNEAQ (reference sequence). The CDR3 DNA is TGTGCCAGCAGCTTAGAAGGGAGCTCCTACGAGCAGTACTTC. This codes for CASSLEGSSYEQYF.

The rearrangement uses TRBV5-6 and TRBJ1-2; a weak D match, TRBD1 (5 bases). From germline, CDR1 is SGHDT and CDR2 YYEEEE. The CDR3 is 15 residues long. Trimming took off 4 bases at V and 0 bases at J, with 13 bases between the two ends. For the CDR3, the DNA is TGTGCCAGCAGCAAGGGACCGCAAGCTAACTATGGCTACACCTTC. It encodes CASSKGPQANYGYTF.

This clone was seen a few times. The chain links TRBV29-1 to TRBJ1-2; no clear D. The CDR3 has 12 amino acids. The V end was cut by 4 bases, the J end by 3 bases, with 9 bases between. Germline V gene data show CDR1 as SQVTM and CDR2 as ANQGSEA. The CDR3 DNA is TGCAGCGTTGTCGACGTGGACTATGGCTACACCTTC. Translating gives CSVVDVDYGYTF.

The J gene is TRBJ2-2, the V gene TRBV11-3, with a tentative D call TRBD1 (6 bases). Trimming removed 0 bases from V and 5 bases from J, with 10 bases in between. The CDR3 runs 15 residues. In germline, CDR1 is SGHNT, CDR2 YENEEA. The CDR3 here is CASSLDRGNTGELFF. The CDR3 region has the DNA TGTGCCAGCAGCTTAGACAGGGGCAATACCGGGGAGCTGTTTTTT.

The chain couples TRBV19 to TRBJ1-2; D remains unclear. This CDR3 contains 16 residues. Germline V gives CDR1 LNHDA, CDR2 SQIVND (reference sequence). V gave up 3 bases and J gave up 0 bases, with 14 bases separating them. The CDR3 region has the DNA TGTGCCAGTAGTATCCAGGTGCTCCGGACTAACTATGGCTACACCTTC. Its translation: CASSIQVLRTNYGYTF.

The chain combines TRBV5-6 with TRBJ1-2, with D possibly matching TRBD1 (5 bases). The germline CDR1 and CDR2 sequences are SGHDT and YYEEEE. Trimming removed 6 bases at V and 7 bases at J, with 16 bases between. The CDR3 spans 13 residues. The CDR3 nucleotides read TGTGCCAGCAAGTTGAGGGGAATAAGTGGCTACACCTTC. This codes for CASKLRGISGYTF.